These 10 T cell receptor beta chains originate from one sample sequenced in a study of T cell repertoires in cytomegalovirus infection (dated by TCRdb to the late 2010s). The sequencing machine was an Illumina HiSeq 1500. Clones were called with MiXCR by TCRdb after fastp trimmed the public reads at Q25, and only in-frame beta chains were retained. All rows with the same CDR3 protein become a single entry with the most common DNA and genes. The sample table shows just under 550,000 distinct CDR3 sequences, and approximately 26% are seen once. About 13% of the sample lies in the top ten. Source material: PBMCs. The receptors come from a human donor in good health (CMV status not recorded). Some clones in this sample may be carry-over from other donors' samples.

The sample holds a few counts of this clonotype. This sequence joins TRBV10-3 and TRBJ2-5; D might be TRBD2 (5 bases). V lost 2 bases, J lost 2 bases, and 6 bases lay in between. The CDR3 totals 13 residues. Per the germline V gene, CDR1 is ENHRY and CDR2 is SYGVKD. CDR3 loop: CAISEREQETQYF. The CDR3 nucleotides read TGTGCCATCAGTGAGAGGGAGCAAGAGACCCAGTACTTC.

The rearrangement joins TRBV10-3 to TRBJ1-2; weak D call: TRBD1 (5 bases). CDR1 ENHRY and CDR2 SYGVKD come from the germline V gene. The CDR3 is made up of 15 amino acids. The V gene lost 0 bases and the J gene lost 6 bases, with 14 bases spanning the gap. The CDR3 here is CAISESRGREDGYTF. The CDR3 DNA reads as TGTGCCATCAGTGAGTCGAGGGGCAGGGAAGATGGCTACACCTTC.

This clonotype was counted a few times. The chain combines TRBV20-1 with TRBJ2-5; D possibly uses TRBD1 or TRBD2 (5 bases each). From germline, CDR1 is DFQATT and CDR2 SNEGSKA (reference sequence). CDR3 length equals 15 residues. V shed 7 bases and J shed 6 bases, with 24 bases lying between them. CDR3 DNA: TGCAGTGGTCCCCAAGTGGCGGGTGGGGCGAAGACCCAGTACTTC. Translated, it gives CSGPQVAGGAKTQYF.

The chain has TRBV30 and TRBJ2-7; 8 nucleotides match TRBD1. After removal of 5 bases from V and 2 bases from J, the junction contained 8 bases not matched to a gene. The CDR3 extends over 14 amino acids. CDR1 GTSNPN and CDR2 SVGIG come from the germline V gene (reference sequence). The CDR3 bases are TGTGCCTGGGGTCCCAGGGGGCTGCCCTACGAGCAGTACTTC. Its translation: CAWGPRGLPYEQYF.

This sequence joins TRBV7-6 and TRBJ2-7; perhaps TRBD1 as D (5 bases). The CDR3 runs to 14 residues. With 0 bases removed from V and 1 base from J, the gap between germline ends came to 7 bases. Germline values: CDR1 SGHVS, CDR2 FNYEAQ. The CDR3 here is CASSLADMSYEQYF. As DNA, the CDR3 is TGTGCCAGCAGCTTAGCGGACATGTCCTACGAGCAGTACTTC.

In its sample, this clonotype was seen once. This chain uses TRBV20-1 with TRBJ2-5, with TRBD1 as a possible D gene (6 bases). V was trimmed by 0 bases and J by 4 bases, leaving 15 bases between them. The CDR3 spans 15 residues. Germline CDR1 reads DFQATT; CDR2 reads SNEGSKA (reference sequence). The CDR3 DNA follows: TGCAGTGCTAGAGAGACGGGACACCCAGGAGAGACCCAGTACTTC. This translates into CSARETGHPGETQYF.

This clonotype has just a few counts. The rearrangement joins TRBV6-2 or TRBV6-3 to TRBJ2-7; 10 bases match TRBD2. The CDR3 extends over 15 amino acids. Germline V gives CDR1 MNHEY, CDR2 SVGEGT. V was clipped by 5 bases and J by 5 bases; unmatched bases: 9. In DNA form, the CDR3 reads TGTGCCAGCAGTCCCAGCGGGAGGGGTAGTCACGAGCAGTACTTC. Its translation is CASSPSGRGSHEQYF.

The chain has TRBV28 and TRBJ2-3; 10 bases line up with TRBD2. The CDR3 consists of 15 residues. V lost 5 bases and J lost 5; bases outside the gene matches: 7. Germline V gene data show CDR1 as MDHEN and CDR2 as SYDVKM. CDR3 in amino acids: CASSGAGGGKDTQYF. The CDR3, as DNA: TGTGCCAGCAGTGGAGCGGGAGGGGGGAAAGATACGCAGTATTTT.

Only a few counts were recorded for this clonotype. The chain recombines TRBV19 with TRBJ2-7; 8 bases are a match to TRBD1. This CDR3 is 14 amino acids long. Germline CDR1 LNHDA, CDR2 SQIVND (reference sequence). V lost 3 bases to trimming and J lost 1 base; unmatched junction nucleotides: 2. CDR3 sequence reads: CASSMTGVSYEQYF. The CDR3 DNA sequence: TGTGCCAGTAGTATGACAGGGGTTTCCTACGAGCAGTACTTC.

This clonotype was recorded a few times. This chain connects TRBV6-1 to TRBJ2-7; D tentatively reads TRBD1 or TRBD2 (5 bases each). Germline CDR1 reads MNHNS; CDR2 reads SASEGT. Trimming pared 4 bases from V and 9 bases from J, leaving 19 bases between. The CDR3 sequence is 14 residues long. CDR3 sequence: CASSVRDLGTGQYV. Here the CDR3 DNA reads TGTGCCAGCAGTGTCCGGGACCTGGGAACAGGGCAGTACGTC.